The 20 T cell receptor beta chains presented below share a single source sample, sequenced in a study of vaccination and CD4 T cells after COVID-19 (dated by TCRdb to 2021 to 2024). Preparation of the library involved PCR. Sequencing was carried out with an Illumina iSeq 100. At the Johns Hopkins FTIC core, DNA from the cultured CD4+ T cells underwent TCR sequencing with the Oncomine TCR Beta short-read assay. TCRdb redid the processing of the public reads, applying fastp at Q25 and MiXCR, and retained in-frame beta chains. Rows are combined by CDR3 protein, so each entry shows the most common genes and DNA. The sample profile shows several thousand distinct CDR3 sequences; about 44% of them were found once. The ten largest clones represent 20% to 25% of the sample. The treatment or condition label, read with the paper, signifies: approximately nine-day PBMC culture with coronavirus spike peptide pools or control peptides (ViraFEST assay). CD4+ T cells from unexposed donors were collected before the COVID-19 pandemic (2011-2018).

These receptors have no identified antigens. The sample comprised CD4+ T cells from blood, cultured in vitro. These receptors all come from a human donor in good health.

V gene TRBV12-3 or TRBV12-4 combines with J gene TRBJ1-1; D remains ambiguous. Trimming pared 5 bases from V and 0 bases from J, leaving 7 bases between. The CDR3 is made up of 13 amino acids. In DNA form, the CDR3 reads TGTGCCAGCAGTCCTCTCATGAACACTGAAGCTTTCTTT. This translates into CASSPLMNTEAFF.

The CDR3: CASSMGSWERAFF. CDR3 bases: TGTGCCAGTAGTATGGGGTCGTGGGAAAGGGCTTTCTTT. The chain has TRBV19 and TRBJ1-1; D gene uncertain. This CDR3 spans 13 amino acids. The germline CDR1 and CDR2 sequences are LNHDA and SQIVND (reference sequence). V shed 3 bases and J shed 11 bases, with 16 bases lying between them. Variable domain in full (rest from reference TRBV19 and TRBJ1-1): DGGITQSPKYLFRKEGQNVTLSCEQNLNHDAMYWYRQDPGQGLRLIYYSQIVNDFQKGDIAEGYSVSREKKESFPLTVTSAQKNPTAFYLCASSMGSWERAFFGQGTRLTVV.

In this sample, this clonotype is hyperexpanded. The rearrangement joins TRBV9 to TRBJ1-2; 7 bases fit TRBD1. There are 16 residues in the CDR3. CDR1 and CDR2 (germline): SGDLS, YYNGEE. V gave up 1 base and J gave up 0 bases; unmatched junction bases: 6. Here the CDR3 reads CASSVYDRVSNYGYTF. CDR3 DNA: TGTGCCAGCAGCGTATATGACAGGGTATCTAACTATGGCTACACCTTC.

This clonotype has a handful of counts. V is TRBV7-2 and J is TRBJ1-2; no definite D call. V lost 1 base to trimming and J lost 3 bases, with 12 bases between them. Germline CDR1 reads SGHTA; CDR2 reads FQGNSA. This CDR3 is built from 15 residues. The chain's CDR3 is CASSLVPGGDYGYTF. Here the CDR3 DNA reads TGTGCCAGCAGCTTAGTTCCGGGTGGCGACTATGGCTACACCTTC.

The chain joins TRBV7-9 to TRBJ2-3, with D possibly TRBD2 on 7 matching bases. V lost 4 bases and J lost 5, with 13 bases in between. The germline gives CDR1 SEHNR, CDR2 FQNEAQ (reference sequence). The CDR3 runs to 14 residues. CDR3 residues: CASSWGEGGDTQYF. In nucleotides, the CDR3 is TGTGCCAGCAGCTGGGGGGAGGGGGGAGATACGCAGTATTTT.

CDR3 sequence: CASSSINPGTRYQPQHF. As DNA, the CDR3 is TGTGCCAGCAGCTCTATCAACCCCGGGACACGATATCAGCCCCAGCATTTT. The V gene is TRBV7-8, the J gene TRBJ1-5; maybe TRBD1 (6 bases). CDR1 is SGHVS and CDR2 is FQNEAQ in the germline V gene. The V and J ends lost 4 bases and 5 bases respectively, with 21 bases between them. The CDR3 is made up of 17 amino acids.

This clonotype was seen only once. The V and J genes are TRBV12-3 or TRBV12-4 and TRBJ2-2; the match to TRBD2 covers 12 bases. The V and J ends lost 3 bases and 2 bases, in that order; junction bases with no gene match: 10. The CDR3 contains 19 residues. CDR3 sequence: CASSLGFGLAGQNTGELFF. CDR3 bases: TGTGCCAGCAGTTTGGGGTTCGGACTAGCGGGACAAAACACCGGGGAGCTGTTTTTT.

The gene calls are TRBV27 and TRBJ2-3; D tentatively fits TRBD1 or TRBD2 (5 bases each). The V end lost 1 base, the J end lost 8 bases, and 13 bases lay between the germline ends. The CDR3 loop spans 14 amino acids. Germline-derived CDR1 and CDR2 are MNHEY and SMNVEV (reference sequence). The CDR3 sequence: CASSLLGVVGTQYF. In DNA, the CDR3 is TGTGCCAGCAGTTTATTGGGGGTGGTGGGTACGCAGTATTTT.

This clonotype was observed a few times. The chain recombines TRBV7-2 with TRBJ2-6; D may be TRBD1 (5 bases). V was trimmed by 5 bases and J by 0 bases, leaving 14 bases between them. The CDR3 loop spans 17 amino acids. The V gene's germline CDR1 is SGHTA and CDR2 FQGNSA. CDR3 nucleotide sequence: TGTGCCAGCAGCCTACAGGCGCAGGGCTCTGGGGCCAACGTCCTGACTTTC. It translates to CASSLQAQGSGANVLTF. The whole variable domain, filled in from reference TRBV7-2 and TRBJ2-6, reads GAGVSQSPSNKVTEKGKDVELRCDPISGHTALYWYRQSLGQGLEFLIYFQGNSAPDKSGLPSDRFSAERTGGSVSTLTIQRTQQEDSAVYLCASSLQAQGSGANVLTFGAGSRLTVL.

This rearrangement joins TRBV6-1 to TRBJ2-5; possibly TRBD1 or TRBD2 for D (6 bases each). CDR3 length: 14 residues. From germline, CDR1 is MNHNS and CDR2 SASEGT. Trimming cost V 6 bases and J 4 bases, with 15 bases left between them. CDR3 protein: CASRRSGGGETQYF. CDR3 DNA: TGTGCCAGCAGGCGTTCCGGGGGCGGAGAGACCCAGTACTTC.

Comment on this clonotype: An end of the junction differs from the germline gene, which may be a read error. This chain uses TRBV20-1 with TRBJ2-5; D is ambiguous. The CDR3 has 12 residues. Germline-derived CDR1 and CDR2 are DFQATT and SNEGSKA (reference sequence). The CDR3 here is CSAGDLQETQYF. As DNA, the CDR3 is TGCAGTGCTGGAGACCTCCAAGAGACCCAGTACTTC.

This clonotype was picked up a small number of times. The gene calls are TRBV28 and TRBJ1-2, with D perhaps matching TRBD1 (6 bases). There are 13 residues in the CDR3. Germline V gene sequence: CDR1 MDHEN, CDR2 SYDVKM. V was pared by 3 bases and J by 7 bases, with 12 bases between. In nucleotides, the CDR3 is TGTGCCAGCAGTTTTTTGGGGGCGGCTGGCTACACCTTC. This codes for CASSFLGAAGYTF.

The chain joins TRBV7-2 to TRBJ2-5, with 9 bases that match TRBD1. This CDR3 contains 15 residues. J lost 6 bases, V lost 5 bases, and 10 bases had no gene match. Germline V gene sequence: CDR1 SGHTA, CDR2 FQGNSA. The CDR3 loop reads CASSLSGTGWKTQYF. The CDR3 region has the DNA TGTGCCAGCAGCCTTTCGGGGACAGGGTGGAAGACCCAGTACTTC.

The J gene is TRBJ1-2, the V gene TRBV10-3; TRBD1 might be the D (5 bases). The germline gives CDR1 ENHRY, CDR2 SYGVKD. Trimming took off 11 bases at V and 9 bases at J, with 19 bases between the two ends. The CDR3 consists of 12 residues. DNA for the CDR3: TGTGCCTCCTGGGGCCGGGGGGGTAGCTACACCTTC. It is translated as CASWGRGGSYTF.

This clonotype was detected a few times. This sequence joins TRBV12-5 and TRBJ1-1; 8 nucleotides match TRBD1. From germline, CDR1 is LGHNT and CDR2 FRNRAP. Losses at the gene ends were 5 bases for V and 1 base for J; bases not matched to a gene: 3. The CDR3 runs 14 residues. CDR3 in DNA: TGTGCTAGTGGTCCAGACAGGGGGAACACTGAAGCTTTCTTT. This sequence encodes CASGPDRGNTEAFF.

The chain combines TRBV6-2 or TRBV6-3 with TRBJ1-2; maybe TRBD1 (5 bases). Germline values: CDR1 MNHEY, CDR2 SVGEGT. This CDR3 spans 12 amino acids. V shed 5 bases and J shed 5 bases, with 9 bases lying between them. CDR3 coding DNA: TGTGCCAGCAGTGACAGTGTGTATGGCTACACCTTC. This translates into CASSDSVYGYTF.

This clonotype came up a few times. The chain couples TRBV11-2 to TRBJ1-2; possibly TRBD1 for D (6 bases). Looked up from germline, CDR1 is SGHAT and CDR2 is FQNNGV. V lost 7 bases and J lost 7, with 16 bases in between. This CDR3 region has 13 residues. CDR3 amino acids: CASNPGGGAGYTF. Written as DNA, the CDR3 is TGTGCCAGCAACCCCGGCGGGGGGGCTGGCTACACCTTC.

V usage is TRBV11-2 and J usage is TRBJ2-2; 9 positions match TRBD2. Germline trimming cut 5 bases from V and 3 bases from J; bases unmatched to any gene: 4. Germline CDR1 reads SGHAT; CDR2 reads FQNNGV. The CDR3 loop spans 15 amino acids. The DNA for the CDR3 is TGTGCCAGCAGCCCTAGCGGGACCTACACCGGGGAGCTGTTTTTT. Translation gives CASSPSGTYTGELFF.

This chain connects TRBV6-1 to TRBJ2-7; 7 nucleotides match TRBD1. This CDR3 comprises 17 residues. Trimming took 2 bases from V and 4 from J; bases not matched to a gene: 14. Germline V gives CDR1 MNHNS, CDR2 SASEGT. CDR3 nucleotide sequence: TGTGCCAGCAGTGAACCCCCTGGGAAGGGGGCAATTTACGAGCAGTACTTC. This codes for CASSEPPGKGAIYEQYF.

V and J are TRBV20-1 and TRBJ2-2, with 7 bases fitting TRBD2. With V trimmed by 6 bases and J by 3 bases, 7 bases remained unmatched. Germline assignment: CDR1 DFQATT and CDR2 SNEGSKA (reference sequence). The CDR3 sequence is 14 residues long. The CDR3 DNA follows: TGCAGTGCCCGAGGCGGGAGTGACACCGGGGAGCTGTTTTTT. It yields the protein CSARGGSDTGELFF.